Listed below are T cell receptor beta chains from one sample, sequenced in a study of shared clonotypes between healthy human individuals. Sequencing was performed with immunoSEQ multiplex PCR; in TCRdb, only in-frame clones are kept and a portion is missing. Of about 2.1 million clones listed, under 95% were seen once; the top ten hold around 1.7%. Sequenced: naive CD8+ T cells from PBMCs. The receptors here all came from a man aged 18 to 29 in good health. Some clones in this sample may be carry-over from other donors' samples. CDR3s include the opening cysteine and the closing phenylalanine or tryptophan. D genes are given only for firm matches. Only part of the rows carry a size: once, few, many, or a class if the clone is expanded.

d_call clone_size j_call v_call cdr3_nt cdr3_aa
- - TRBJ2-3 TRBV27 TGTGCCAGCAGTTTCGGGGTAAGGACAGATACGCAGTATTTT CASSFGVRTDTQYF
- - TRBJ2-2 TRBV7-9 TGTGCCAGCAGCTTAGGATCGAACACCGGGGAGCTGTTTTTT CASSLGSNTGELFF
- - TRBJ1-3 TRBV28 TGTGCCAGCAGTTTCTTGTTGGTAGAGGGGGTAGGAAACACCATATATTTT CASSFLLVEGVGNTIYF
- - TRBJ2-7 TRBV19 TGTGCCAGTAGTATGGGAAAGGGCTACGAGCAGTACTTC CASSMGKGYEQYF
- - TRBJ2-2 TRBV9 TGTGCCAGCAGCGTAGGACACAGCCAGGGATGGGCCGGGGAGCTGTTTTTT CASSVGHSQGWAGELFF
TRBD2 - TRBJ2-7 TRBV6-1 TGTGCCAGTAGACTAGCGGGGACCTACGAGCAGTACTTC CASRLAGTYEQYF
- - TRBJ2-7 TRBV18 TGTGCCAGCTCACTGGGGGACGAGCAGTACTTC CASSLGDEQYF
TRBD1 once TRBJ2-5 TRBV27 TGTGCCAGCAGTCTACTACGGACAGGGGGTGGGACGGGGGCCCAGTACTTC CASSLLRTGGGTGAQYF
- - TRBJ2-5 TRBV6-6 TGTGCCAGCAGTTACTCCCGGGGGCAAGAGACCCAGTACTTC CASSYSRGQETQYF
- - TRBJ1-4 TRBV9 TGTGCCAGCAGCGAGTGGGGGAATGCTAATGAAAAACTGTTTTTT CASSEWGNANEKLFF
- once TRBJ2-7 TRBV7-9 TGTGCCAGCAGCTTTGCGCCGACCTACGAGCAGTACTTC CASSFAPTYEQYF
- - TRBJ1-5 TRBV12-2 TGTGCAAGTCGCTTGGACCGGGACAGGGGCCATGATAGCAATCAGCCCCAGCATTTT CASRLDRDRGHDSNQPQHF
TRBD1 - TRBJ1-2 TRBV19 TGTGCCAGTAGTATGACAGACAGGGCGTTTGACGGCTACACCTTC CASSMTDRAFDGYTF
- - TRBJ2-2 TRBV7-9 TGTGCCAGCAGCTTAGCGGTCGCCGGGGAGCTGTTTTTT CASSLAVAGELFF
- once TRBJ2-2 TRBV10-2 TGCGCCAGCCGACTTGGGAACACCGGGGAGCTGTTTTTT CASRLGNTGELFF
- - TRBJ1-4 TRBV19 TGTGCCAGTGGACGAGATGAAAAACTGTTTTTT CASGRDEKLFF
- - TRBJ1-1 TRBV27 TGTGCCAGCAGGCAAAACCCCAGGGGATGGGGTGAAGCTTTCTTT CASRQNPRGWGEAFF
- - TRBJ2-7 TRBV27 TGTGCCAGCAGTTTCGACAGGTCCGCCTACGAGCAGTACTTC CASSFDRSAYEQYF
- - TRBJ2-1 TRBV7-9 TGTGCCAGCAGCTTTTCCGAGAAGAACTTCATAAGCTCCTACAATGAGCAGTTCTTC CASSFSEKNFISSYNEQFF
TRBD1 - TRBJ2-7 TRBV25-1 TGTGCCAGCAGTGGTCAAGCCGGGACAGGGGGCTACGAGCAGTACTTC CASSGQAGTGGYEQYF
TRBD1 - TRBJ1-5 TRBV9 TGTGCCAGCAGCGTGGGACAGGGCAGCAATCAGCCCCAGCATTTT CASSVGQGSNQPQHF
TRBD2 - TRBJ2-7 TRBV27 TGTGCCAGCAGAAAAAAAGGACTAGCGGGAGTTAAGTCCTACGAGCAGTACTTC CASRKKGLAGVKSYEQYF
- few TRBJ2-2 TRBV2 TGTGCCAGCAGTGTCTCGGGGGACACCGGGGAGCTGTTTTTT CASSVSGDTGELFF
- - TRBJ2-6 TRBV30 TGTGCCTGGAGGGACGGCTCTGGGGCCAACGTCCTGACTTTC CAWRDGSGANVLTF